This T cell receptor (beta chain) was captured by sequencing in a study of CD8 T cells in ankylosing spondylitis (dated by TCRdb to the late 2010s). In terms of the full investigation: The study profiled T cell receptor beta repertoires in healthy donors and ankylosing spondylitis patients to find disease-linked TCR variants. The full study cohort comprised some 27 ankylosing spondylitis patients and 85 to 120 healthy donors. Samples of peripheral blood were taken, and for ankylosing spondylitis patients, synovial fluid was collected as well.

This clonotype showed up just a few times. The target of this receptor is not known. Qualities for individual bases were not recorded, and no much larger clone is one base off. Beyond this particular receptor, the publication reports: A TCR beta motif of eight highly homologous amino acid variants appeared characteristic of blood from ankylosing spondylitis patients. The disease-linked clones were reported to be significantly enriched in matched synovial fluid samples from ankylosing spondylitis patients. The disease-linked clones had a CD8+ phenotype and were found at relatively low frequencies in peripheral blood. Some of the motif variants had been reported before in the synovial fluid and blood of reactive arthritis patients, a finding that suggests common disease-initiation mechanisms.

TCRdb names Illumina HiSeq 2500 as the instrument used. Quantitative 5'-RACE with molecular barcodes was the method used to prepare the TCR beta libraries. As for the authors' bioinformatics: Disease-linked TCR variants were identified with a new computational method built on a probabilistic model of VDJ rearrangement. Using fastp trimming at Q25 and MiXCR clonotype assembly, TCRdb reanalyzed the public sequencing data and kept in-frame beta chains. Every entry covers one CDR3 protein and lists the most common genes and DNA from its rows. For this entry, the V and J calls and clone size follow TCRdb and not the study's own pipeline. In all, the sample holds 230,000 or so distinct CDR3 sequences, and roughly a quarter of those were seen once. The ten most abundant clones make up roughly 0.6% of the sample. Spanning cysteine to phenylalanine, the CDR3 consists of 12 amino acids. Only CDR3 DNA is held: 36 bases, read in frame from base 1. Relative to germline, V is 8 bases shorter and J is 2 bases shorter, with 7 bases between their ends. The germline V gene (reference sequence) supplies CDR1 DFQATT and CDR2 SNEGSKA.

The sequence was collected from a male donor with ankylosing spondylitis or in good health (not recorded which). Sequenced material: blood, either unsorted or a sorted T cell fraction (not recorded which). The chain was built from TRBV20-1 and TRBJ2-6; the D gene assignment is ambiguous. Read as DNA, the sequence is TGCAGTCTCGCTCCTGGGGCCAACGTCCTGACTTTC. Translated, it reads CSLAPGANVLTF.